The entry below describes one TCR beta chain. This entry comes from a study of cytomegalovirus exposure and HLA in healthy donors. The primer mix had 60 Vbeta and 13 Jbeta primers. Clones were sequenced by immunoSEQ multiplex PCR, and TCRdb holds only the in-frame ones, with some missing. The data hold approximately 30,000 clones, with more than 60% observed a single time. This CDR3 comprises 16 residues. Germline V CDR1 and CDR2: SEHNR, FQNEAQ (reference sequence). V shed 5 bases and J 5 bases; nucleotides not matched to a gene: 9. The chain couples TRBV7-9 to TRBJ2-2; TRBD2 aligns across 9 bases. The sequence derives from a man in his fifties in good health and CMV-seropositive. Sequencing input: PBMCs. The CDR3 DNA sequence: TGTGCCAGCAGCCCCTTAGCGGGAGATCAAACCGGGGAGCTGTTTTTT. As protein: CASSPLAGDQTGELFF.